One sample yielded the 26 T cell receptor beta chains listed below, sequenced in a study of blood T cell repertoires in COVID-19. Clones were sequenced by immunoSEQ multiplex PCR, and TCRdb holds only the in-frame ones, with some missing. The sample has about 83,000 clones; about 88% are singletons. Sequencing was done on a sample of peripheral blood. These receptors were obtained from a woman older than 75 with active or convalescent COVID-19.

In its sample, this clone was seen once. J is TRBJ1-1 and V is TRBV18; possible D gene TRBD1, 6 bases. The V gene's germline CDR1 is KGHSH and CDR2 LQKENI. The ends were cut back, 2 bases at V and 1 base at J, with 8 bases in the middle. This CDR3 has 14 residues. CDR3 in DNA: TGTGCCAGCTCACCATTGGGGGCGAACACTGAAGCTTTCTTT. Protein product: CASSPLGANTEAFF.

The chain recombines TRBV27 with TRBJ1-5; 11 nucleotides line up with TRBD1. Unmatched junction bases numbered 17, after V lost 4 bases and J lost 6 bases. CDR1 MNHEY and CDR2 SMNVEV come from the germline V gene (reference sequence). CDR3 length: 19 residues. CDR3 DNA: TGTGCCAGCAGTTCCCTTCTACCCGGGACAGGGGGGAAAGGTCAGCCCCAGCATTTT. Translating it yields CASSSLLPGTGGKGQPQHF.

CDR3 bases: TGTGCCAGCACCCACACAACGTCGAGCAATCAGCCCCAGCATTTT. Its translation is CASTHTTSSNQPQHF. V and J are TRBV28 and TRBJ1-5; D is unresolved. CDR1 MDHEN and CDR2 SYDVKM come from the germline V gene. Deletions cut 7 bases from V and 1 base from J, with 14 bases between. The CDR3 consists of 15 residues.

The rearrangement uses TRBV19 and TRBJ1-1; D gene ambiguous. V was clipped by 2 bases and J by 1 base, with 8 bases between them. The CDR3 has 14 amino acids. Germline CDR1 reads LNHDA; CDR2 reads SQIVND (reference sequence). CDR3 sequence: CASSIPTGNTEAFF. CDR3 nucleotide sequence: TGTGCCAGTAGTATACCCACCGGGAACACTGAAGCTTTCTTT. Complete variable domain (other parts from reference TRBV19 and TRBJ1-1): DGGITQSPKYLFRKEGQNVTLSCEQNLNHDAMYWYRQDPGQGLRLIYYSQIVNDFQKGDIAEGYSVSREKKESFPLTVTSAQKNPTAFYLCASSIPTGNTEAFFGQGTRLTVV.

The rearrangement links TRBV3-1 (or the pseudogene TRBV3-2) to TRBJ2-1, with D possibly being TRBD1 (6 bases). V lost 5 bases to trimming and J lost 7 bases, with 9 bases between them. The CDR3 consists of 12 residues. The germline V gene encodes CDR1 LGHDT and CDR2 YNNKEL (reference sequence). The CDR3 nucleotides are TGTGCCAGCAGCTTCAGGGGTAATGAGCAGTTCTTC. Its translation: CASSFRGNEQFF.

This clone was counted only a few times. This sequence joins TRBV7-2 and TRBJ1-1; the match to TRBD1 covers 7 bases. This CDR3 comprises 15 residues. V lost 5 bases, J lost 0 bases, and 6 bases stayed unmatched. Germline CDR1 SGHTA, CDR2 FQGNSA. The CDR3 loop is CASSPQGQLNTEAFF. The DNA for the CDR3 is TGTGCCAGCAGCCCGCAGGGACAGTTGAACACTGAAGCTTTCTTT.

V and J are TRBV30 and TRBJ1-2; 7 positions agree with TRBD1. CDR1 is GTSNPN, CDR2 SVGIG, per germline (reference sequence). The V and J ends lost 0 bases and 4 bases, in that order; junction bases with no gene match: 11. This CDR3 spans 16 amino acids. CDR3 in DNA: TGTGCCTGGAGTGTAGCAAGGGGGCGCATCGGCTATGGCTACACCTTC. This codes for CAWSVARGRIGYGYTF.

This chain joins TRBV7-2 and TRBJ2-4; 7 bases agree with TRBD2. The germline gives CDR1 SGHTA, CDR2 FQGNSA. The trim removed 7 bases at V and 5 bases at J, leaving 5 bases unmatched. The CDR3 totals 13 residues. CDR3 DNA sequence: TGTGCCAGCAAGGCGGGGGAGGAAAACATTCAGTACTTC. As protein: CASKAGEENIQYF.

The chain is built from TRBV18 and TRBJ1-1; 8 nucleotides line up with TRBD1. V shed 3 bases, J shed 0 bases, and the junction held 12 bases outside the gene matches. The CDR3 loop spans 18 amino acids. Per germline, CDR1 KGHSH and CDR2 LQKENI. The CDR3, as DNA: TGTGCCAGCTCACCCCGAGGGCCACAGGGGGGGATGAACACTGAAGCTTTCTTT. This sequence encodes CASSPRGPQGGMNTEAFF.

This clone was observed a few times. V gene TRBV7-9 combines with J gene TRBJ1-5; D not resolved. Trimming left V 3 bases short and J 4 bases short, with 10 bases between. This CDR3 comprises 14 residues. CDR1 SEHNR and CDR2 FQNEAQ come from the germline V gene (reference sequence). CDR3 in amino acids: CASSFETANQPQHF. The CDR3 DNA sequence: TGTGCCAGCAGCTTTGAAACAGCAAATCAGCCCCAGCATTTT.

This clone was picked up one time. The chain couples TRBV11-2 to TRBJ2-7; TRBD1 agrees at 7 bases. With 5 bases clipped from V and 5 bases from J, the junction kept 12 bases outside the gene matches. CDR1 and CDR2 (germline): SGHAT, FQNNGV. The CDR3 sequence is 15 residues long. CDR3 coding DNA: TGTGCCAGCAGCCACACCCCGACAGGGCGGCACGAGCAGTACTTC. The encoded protein is CASSHTPTGRHEQYF.

The chain recombines TRBV18 with TRBJ1-2; D gene ambiguous. The V gene's germline CDR1 is KGHSH and CDR2 LQKENI. V was trimmed by 2 bases and J by 9 bases, leaving 25 bases between them. This CDR3 is built from 17 residues. In nucleotides, the CDR3 is TGTGCCAGCTCACCATGGAGATCTCAATACCCAGATTTCAGCTACACCTTC. It is translated as CASSPWRSQYPDFSYTF.

The genes are TRBV9 and TRBJ1-6; no definite D call. The CDR3 loop spans 13 amino acids. CDR1 and CDR2 from the germline V gene are SGDLS and YYNGEE. The V end was cut by 2 bases, the J end by 5 bases, with 5 bases between. The CDR3 sequence: CASSVSDNSPLHF. The CDR3 DNA sequence: TGTGCCAGCAGCGTCTCGGATAATTCACCCCTCCACTTT.

The CDR3 region is CASSQGRLPNTEAFF. The CDR3 coding sequence is TGTGCCAGCAGCCAAGGGCGGCTCCCGAACACTGAAGCTTTCTTT. V is TRBV4-2 and J is TRBJ1-1; D is unresolved. The V gene's germline CDR1 is LGHNA and CDR2 YNFKEQ. The CDR3 consists of 15 residues. Trimming left V 1 base short and J 1 base short, with 10 bases between.

The chain is built from TRBV4-3 and TRBJ2-2; D may be TRBD2 (5 bases). The CDR3 extends over 16 amino acids. Germline V gene sequence: CDR1 LGHNA, CDR2 YSLEER. V was clipped by 0 bases and J by 6 bases, with 14 bases between them. CDR3 coding DNA: TGCGCCAGCAGCCAAGATGACGGGATGTACTCCGGGGAGCTGTTTTTT. This translates into CASSQDDGMYSGELFF.

The V call is TRBV14, the J call TRBJ1-2; tentatively, D is TRBD1 (5 bases). Germline loops: CDR1 SGHDN, CDR2 FVKESK. Trimming removed 1 base at V and 4 bases at J, with 10 bases between. The CDR3 is made up of 14 amino acids. The CDR3 sequence: CASSQVLGPYGYTF. The CDR3 nucleotides are TGTGCCAGCAGCCAAGTATTGGGGCCCTATGGCTACACCTTC.

The chain uses TRBV5-1 and TRBJ2-1, with 7 bases lining up with TRBD2. V trimming: 4 bases; J trimming: 10 bases; junction bases outside the gene matches: 8. The CDR3 length is 13 residues. The germline V gene encodes CDR1 SGHRS and CDR2 YFSETQ. The CDR3 reads CASSRGLFQEQFF. CDR3 nucleotides: TGCGCCAGCAGCAGGGGACTATTTCAGGAGCAGTTCTTC. The whole variable domain, filled in from reference TRBV5-1 and TRBJ2-1, reads KAGVTQTPRYLIKTRGQQVTLSCSPISGHRSVSWYQQTPGQGLQFLFEYFSETQRNKGNFPGRFSGRQFSNSRSEMNVSTLELGDSALYLCASSRGLFQEQFFGPGTRLTVL.

The chain recombines TRBV27 with TRBJ2-7, with a weak D call TRBD1 (6 bases). The germline gives CDR1 MNHEY, CDR2 SMNVEV (reference sequence). Trimming cost V 5 bases and J 1 base, with 15 bases left between them. This CDR3 is 15 amino acids long. The CDR3 DNA follows: TGTGCCAGCAGTCTCGACAGGATAGGGTCCTACGAGCAGTACTTC. As protein: CASSLDRIGSYEQYF.

The rearrangement joins TRBV19 to TRBJ1-4; 8 bases align to TRBD1. V dropped 7 bases and J dropped 6; count of bases not matched to a gene: 7. Per the germline V gene, CDR1 is LNHDA and CDR2 is SQIVND (reference sequence). The CDR3 extends over 14 amino acids. CDR3 protein: CASINRGKDEKLFF. The DNA of the CDR3 is TGTGCCAGTATTAACAGGGGGAAGGATGAAAAACTGTTTTTT.

This chain uses TRBV18 with TRBJ1-5; 9 nucleotides line up with TRBD1. Per the germline V gene, CDR1 is KGHSH and CDR2 is LQKENI. This CDR3 is built from 17 residues. V lost 2 bases to trimming and J lost 0 bases; unmatched junction nucleotides: 5. The CDR3 region is CASSPRTGVFSNQPQHF. The CDR3 DNA sequence: TGTGCCAGCTCACCAAGGACAGGGGTGTTTAGCAATCAGCCCCAGCATTTT.

V and J are TRBV29-1 and TRBJ2-2; a possible D gene is TRBD1 (6 bases). This CDR3 contains 13 residues. The V and J ends lost 5 bases and 4 bases respectively, with 11 bases between them. The V gene's germline CDR1 is SQVTM and CDR2 ANQGSEA. The CDR3 DNA sequence: TGCAGCGTTACTACAGGGAGCACCGGGGAGCTGTTTTTT. Residues: CSVTTGSTGELFF.

This clone showed up just a few times. This chain links TRBV7-8 with TRBJ1-4; the match to TRBD1 covers 7 bases. After removal of 4 bases from V and 5 bases from J, the junction contained 4 bases not matched to a gene. The CDR3 extends over 14 amino acids. Germline V gene sequence: CDR1 SGHVS, CDR2 FQNEAQ. CDR3 nucleotides: TGTGCCAGCAGCTCAGACAGGGAGAATGAAAAACTGTTTTTT. It yields the protein CASSSDRENEKLFF.

The J gene is TRBJ1-6, the V gene TRBV18; D unclear. This CDR3 spans 15 amino acids. Germline CDR1 and CDR2: KGHSH and LQKENI. Deletions cut 0 bases from V and 7 bases from J, with 10 bases between. CDR3 nucleotide sequence: TGTGCCAGCTCACCACCTTCGGCAGGAAATTCACCCCTCCACTTT. Translating it yields CASSPPSAGNSPLHF. The full variable domain, its missing parts supplied by reference TRBV18 and TRBJ1-6, is NAGVMQNPRHLVRRRGQEARLRCSPMKGHSHVYWYRQLPEEGLKFMVYLQKENIIDESGMPKERFSAEFPKEGPSILRIQQVVRGDSAAYFCASSPPSAGNSPLHFGNGTRLTVT.

The CDR3 loop is CASSRIPGQGYGYTF. CDR3 nucleotide sequence: TGTGCCAGCAGTCGGATCCCGGGACAGGGCTATGGCTACACCTTC. The V gene is TRBV7-2, the J gene TRBJ1-2; 9 bases align to TRBD1. The CDR3 loop spans 15 amino acids. CDR1 and CDR2 (germline): SGHTA, FQGNSA. Trimming took 6 bases from V and 4 from J; bases not matched to a gene: 9.

The chain uses TRBV24-1 and TRBJ1-5; the D is unclear. Germline values: CDR1 KGHDR, CDR2 SFDVKD. The CDR3 has 16 amino acids. Trimming removed 3 bases at V and 0 bases at J, with 11 bases between. CDR3 nucleotide sequence: TGTGCCACCAGTGATACAACATCTTATAGCAATCAGCCCCAGCATTTT. It codes for CATSDTTSYSNQPQHF.

V gene TRBV4-3 combines with J gene TRBJ1-2; perhaps TRBD1 as D (5 bases). Germline V lookup: CDR1 LGHNA, CDR2 YSLEER. This CDR3 region has 14 residues. Between the trimmed V and J ends, which lost 4 bases and 4 bases, there was a span of 13 bases. CDR3 nucleotides: TGCGCCAGCAGCCCCGGAGGGGCTACCTATGGCTACACCTTC. As protein: CASSPGGATYGYTF.